The clone carrying this T cell receptor beta chain has only a few counts. What it recognizes is unknown. The source of the sample is a study of OX40 agonist ivuxolimab in advanced cancers. Study information: A partial response was reached by three patients: one with hepatocellular carcinoma and two with cutaneous melanoma. Overall study results and limits: Relative to CD4+ cells, CD8+ T cells on average had more expanded clones.

The germline gives CDR1 GTSNPN, CDR2 SVGIG (reference sequence). Trimming cost V 3 bases and J 1 base, with 9 bases left between them. The CDR3 sequence is 13 residues long. Assay used: immunoSEQ multiplex PCR; TCRdb lists only in-frame clones, some missing. The sample lists tens of thousands of clones; over 80% were seen once. This TCR derives from an adult with an advanced solid tumor such as melanoma, head and neck, liver or kidney cancer. The V gene is TRBV30, the J gene TRBJ1-1; possible D gene TRBD1, 5 bases. The sequences come from CD4+ or CD8+ T cells sorted from blood, collected in a trial of the OX40 agonist ivuxolimab. The CDR3 reads CAWRGRTNTEAFF. CDR3 coding DNA: TGTGCCTGGAGGGGACGGACGAACACTGAAGCTTTCTTT.